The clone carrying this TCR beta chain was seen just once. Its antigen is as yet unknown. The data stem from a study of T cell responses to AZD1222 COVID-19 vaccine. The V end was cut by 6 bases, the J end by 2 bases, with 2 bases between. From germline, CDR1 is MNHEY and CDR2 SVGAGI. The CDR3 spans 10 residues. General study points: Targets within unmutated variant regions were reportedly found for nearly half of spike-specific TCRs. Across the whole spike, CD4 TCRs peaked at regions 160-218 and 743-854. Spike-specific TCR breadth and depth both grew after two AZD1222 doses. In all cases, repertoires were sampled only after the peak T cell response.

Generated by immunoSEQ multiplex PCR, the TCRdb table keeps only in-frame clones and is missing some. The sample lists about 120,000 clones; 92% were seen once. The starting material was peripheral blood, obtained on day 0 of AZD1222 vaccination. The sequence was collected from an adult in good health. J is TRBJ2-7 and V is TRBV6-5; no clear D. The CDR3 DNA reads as TGTGCCAGCAGGGCCTACGAGCAGTACTTC. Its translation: CASRAYEQYF.